Below, one TCR beta chain is given with its context. Its antigen is not known. The PCR employed 60 Vbeta primers together with 13 Jbeta primers. This table comes from immunoSEQ multiplex PCR, and its TCRdb copy is limited to in-frame clones, with some not included. The table lists 100,000 to 150,000 clones, about three quarters of them singletons. The CDR3 has 16 amino acids. Trimming shortened V by 4 bases and J by 0 bases, and 15 bases separated the two germline ends. Germline CDR1 and CDR2: MDHEN and SYDVKM. This sample was included in a study of cytomegalovirus exposure and HLA in healthy donors. Findings and limits, study-wide: There were around 160 TCR beta chains listed as cytomegalovirus-associated. The authors later found most CMV-associated TCR beta chains appeared HLA-restricted.

The chain combines TRBV28 with TRBJ1-1, with D perhaps TRBD1 (6 bases). This TCR derives from a female donor in good health and CMV-seronegative. Sequenced: PBMCs. The CDR3 nucleotides read TGTGCCAGCAGTTCGGGACAAGGTCTCGTGAACACTGAAGCTTTCTTT. Amino acids: CASSSGQGLVNTEAFF.